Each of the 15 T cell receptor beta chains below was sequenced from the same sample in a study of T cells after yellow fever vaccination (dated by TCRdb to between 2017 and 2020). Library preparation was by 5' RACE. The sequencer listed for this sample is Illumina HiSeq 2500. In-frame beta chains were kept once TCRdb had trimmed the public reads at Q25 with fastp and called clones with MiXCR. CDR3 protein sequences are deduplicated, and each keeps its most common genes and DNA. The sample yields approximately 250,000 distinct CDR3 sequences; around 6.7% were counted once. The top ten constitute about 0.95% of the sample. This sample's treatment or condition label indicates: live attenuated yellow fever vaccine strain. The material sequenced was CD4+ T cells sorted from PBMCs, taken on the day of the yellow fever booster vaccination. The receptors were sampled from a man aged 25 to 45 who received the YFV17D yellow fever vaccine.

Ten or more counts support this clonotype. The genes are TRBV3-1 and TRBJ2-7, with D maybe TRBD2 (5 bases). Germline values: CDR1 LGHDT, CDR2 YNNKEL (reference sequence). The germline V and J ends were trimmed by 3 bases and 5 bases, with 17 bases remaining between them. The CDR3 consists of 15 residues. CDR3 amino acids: CASSQGRWEMNEQYF. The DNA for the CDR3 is TGTGCCAGCAGCCAGGGAAGGTGGGAGATGAACGAGCAGTACTTC.

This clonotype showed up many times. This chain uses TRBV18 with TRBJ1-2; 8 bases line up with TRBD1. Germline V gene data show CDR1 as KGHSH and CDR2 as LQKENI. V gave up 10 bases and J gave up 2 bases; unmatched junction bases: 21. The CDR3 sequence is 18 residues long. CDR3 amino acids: CATSGGPQGFGDNYGYTF. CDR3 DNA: TGTGCCACTTCAGGGGGCCCTCAGGGCTTCGGTGACAACTATGGCTACACCTTC. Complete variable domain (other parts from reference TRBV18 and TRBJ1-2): NAGVMQNPRHLVRRRGQEARLRCSPMKGHSHVYWYRQLPEEGLKFMVYLQKENIIDESGMPKERFSAEFPKEGPSILRIQQVVRGDSAAYFCATSGGPQGFGDNYGYTFGSGTRLTVV.

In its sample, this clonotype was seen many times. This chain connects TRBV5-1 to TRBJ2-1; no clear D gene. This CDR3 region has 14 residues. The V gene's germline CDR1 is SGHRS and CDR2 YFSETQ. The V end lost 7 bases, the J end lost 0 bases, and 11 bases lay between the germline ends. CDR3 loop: CASASDSSYNEQFF. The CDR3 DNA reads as TGCGCCAGCGCCTCGGATAGCTCCTACAATGAGCAGTTCTTC.

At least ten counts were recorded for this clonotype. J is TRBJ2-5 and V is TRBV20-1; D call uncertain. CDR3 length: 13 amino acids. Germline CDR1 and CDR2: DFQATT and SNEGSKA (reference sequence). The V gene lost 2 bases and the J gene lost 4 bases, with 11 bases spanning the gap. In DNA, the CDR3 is TGCAGTGCTAGATTTTTGGGAATAGAGACCCAGTACTTC. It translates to CSARFLGIETQYF.

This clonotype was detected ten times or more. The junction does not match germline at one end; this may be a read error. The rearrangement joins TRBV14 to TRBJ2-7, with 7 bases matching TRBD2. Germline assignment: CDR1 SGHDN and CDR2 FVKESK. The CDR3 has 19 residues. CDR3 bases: TGTGCCAGCAGCCAAGCCCCGACAAACAGCCGGGACTATTCCTATGAGCAGTACTTC. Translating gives CASSQAPTNSRDYSYEQYF.

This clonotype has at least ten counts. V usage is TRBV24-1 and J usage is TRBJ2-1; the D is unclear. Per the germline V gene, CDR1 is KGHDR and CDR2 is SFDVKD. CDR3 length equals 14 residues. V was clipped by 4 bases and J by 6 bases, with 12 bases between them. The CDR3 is CATSDQDESNEQFF. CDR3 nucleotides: TGTGCCACCAGTGACCAGGACGAGAGCAATGAGCAGTTCTTC.

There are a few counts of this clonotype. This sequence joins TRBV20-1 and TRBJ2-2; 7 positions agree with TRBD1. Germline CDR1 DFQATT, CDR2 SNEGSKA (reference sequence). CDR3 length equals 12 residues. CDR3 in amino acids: CSCDRASGELFF. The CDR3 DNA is TGCAGCTGCGACAGGGCTTCCGGGGAGCTGTTTTTT.

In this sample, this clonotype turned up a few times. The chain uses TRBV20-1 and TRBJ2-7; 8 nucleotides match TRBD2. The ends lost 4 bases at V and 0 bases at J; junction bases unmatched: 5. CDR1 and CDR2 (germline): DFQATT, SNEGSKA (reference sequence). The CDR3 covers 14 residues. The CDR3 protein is CSATSGLSSYEQYF. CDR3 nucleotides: TGCAGTGCTACTAGCGGGTTGAGCTCCTACGAGCAGTACTTC.

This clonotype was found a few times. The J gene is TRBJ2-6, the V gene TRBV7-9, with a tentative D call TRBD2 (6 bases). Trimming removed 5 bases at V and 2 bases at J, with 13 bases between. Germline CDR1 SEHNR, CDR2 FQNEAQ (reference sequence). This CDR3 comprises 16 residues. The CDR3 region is CASSPRGGAGANVLTF. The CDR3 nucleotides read TGTGCCAGCAGCCCCCGGGGAGGAGCTGGGGCCAACGTCCTGACTTTC.

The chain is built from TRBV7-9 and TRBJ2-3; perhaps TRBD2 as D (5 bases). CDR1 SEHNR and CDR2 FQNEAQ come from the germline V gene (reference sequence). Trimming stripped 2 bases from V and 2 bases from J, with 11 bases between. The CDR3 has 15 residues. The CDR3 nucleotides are TGTGCCAGCAGCTTAAGGCCGGGATCCACAGATACGCAGTATTTT. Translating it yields CASSLRPGSTDTQYF.

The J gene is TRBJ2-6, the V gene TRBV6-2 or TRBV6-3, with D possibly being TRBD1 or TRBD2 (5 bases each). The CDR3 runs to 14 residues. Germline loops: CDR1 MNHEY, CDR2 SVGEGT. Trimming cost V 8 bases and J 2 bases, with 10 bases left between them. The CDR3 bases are TGTGCCAGCCTTCGGGGACCTGGGGCCAACGTCCTGACTTTC. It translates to CASLRGPGANVLTF.

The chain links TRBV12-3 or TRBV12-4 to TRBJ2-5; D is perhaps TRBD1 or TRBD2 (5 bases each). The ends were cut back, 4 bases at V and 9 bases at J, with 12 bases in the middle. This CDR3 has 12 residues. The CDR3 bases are TGTGCCAGCAGTTGGACCAGAGGGGCCCAGTACTTC. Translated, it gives CASSWTRGAQYF.

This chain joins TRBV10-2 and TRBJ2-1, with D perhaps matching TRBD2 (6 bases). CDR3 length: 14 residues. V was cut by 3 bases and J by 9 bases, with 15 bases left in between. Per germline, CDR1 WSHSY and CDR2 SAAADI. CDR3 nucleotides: TGCGCCAGCAGTGAATCGGGAGTAGGGTTTGAGCAGTTCTTC. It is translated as CASSESGVGFEQFF.

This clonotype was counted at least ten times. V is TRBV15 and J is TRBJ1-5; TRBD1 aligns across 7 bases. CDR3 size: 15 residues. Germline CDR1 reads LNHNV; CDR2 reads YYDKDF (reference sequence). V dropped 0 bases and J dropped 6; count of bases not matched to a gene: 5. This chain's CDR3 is CATSRDPGGGQPQHF. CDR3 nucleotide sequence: TGTGCCACCAGCAGAGATCCAGGGGGGGGTCAGCCCCAGCATTTT.

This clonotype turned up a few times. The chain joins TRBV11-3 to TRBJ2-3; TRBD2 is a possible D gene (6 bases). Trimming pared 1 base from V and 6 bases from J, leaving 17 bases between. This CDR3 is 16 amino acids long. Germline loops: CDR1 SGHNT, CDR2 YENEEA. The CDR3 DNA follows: TGTGCCAGCAGCTTAGGTACCAGGGACTTCCCGGATACGCAGTATTTT. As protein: CASSLGTRDFPDTQYF.